Following are 13 T cell receptor beta chains from one sample sequenced in a study of Ad26.COV2.S vaccination and SARS-CoV-2 variants. As to treatment: roughly 18 received Ad26.COV2.S at low or high dose, single or two shots; roughly 5 received placebo; per-sample allocation not given. Sampling took place 63 days after the first vaccine or placebo injection. The assay was immunoSEQ multiplex PCR, and TCRdb's table has in-frame clones only and misses some. In the table there are 350,000 to 450,000 clones, roughly four fifths of which are singletons. The material was peripheral blood, obtained in a trial of Ad26.COV2.S vaccine versus placebo. The receptors here all came from a person aged 18-65 years who received the Ad26.COV2.S COVID-19 vaccine or a placebo.

This chain joins TRBV6-6 and TRBJ2-7, with TRBD2 as a possible D gene (5 bases). The V gene's germline CDR1 is MNHNY and CDR2 SVGAGI (reference sequence). The V end was cut by 2 bases, the J end by 0 bases, with 11 bases between. The CDR3 covers 15 residues. CDR3 loop: CASSYEGQVSYEQYF. The CDR3 coding sequence is TGTGCCAGCAGTTACGAGGGTCAAGTCTCCTACGAGCAGTACTTC.

The chain uses TRBV2 and TRBJ1-1; no firm D call. This CDR3 spans 13 amino acids. Germline V gene sequence: CDR1 SNHLY, CDR2 FYNNEI. Trimming took off 6 bases at V and 1 base at J, with 9 bases between the two ends. Written as DNA, the CDR3 is TGTGCCAGCAGACGGAACTCGAACACTGAAGCTTTCTTT. Its translation is CASRRNSNTEAFF.

The gene calls are TRBV19 and TRBJ2-7, with D possibly being TRBD1 (6 bases). CDR1 and CDR2 from the germline V gene are LNHDA and SQIVND (reference sequence). The CDR3 runs 13 residues. Trimming left V 3 bases short and J 7 bases short, with 13 bases between. As DNA, the CDR3 is TGTGCCAGTAGTATTCAGGGGAGAAGAGAGCAGTACTTC. It translates to CASSIQGRREQYF.

This clone was counted once. V usage is TRBV3-1 (or the pseudogene TRBV3-2) and J usage is TRBJ2-3, with no clear D. CDR1 and CDR2 from the germline V gene are LGHDT and YNNKEL (reference sequence). The length of the CDR3 is 14 residues. Trimming pared 0 bases from V and 4 bases from J, leaving 8 bases between. CDR3 in amino acids: CASSQEEWPDTQYF. In DNA, the CDR3 is TGTGCCAGCAGCCAAGAGGAGTGGCCAGATACGCAGTATTTT.

Here the CDR3 DNA reads TGTGCCTGGAGTGGAGTGCGAACTAGCGGGGGAATATACAATGAGCAGTTCTTC. This codes for CAWSGVRTSGGIYNEQFF. The V call is TRBV30, the J call TRBJ2-1; TRBD2 agrees at 11 bases. J was trimmed by 4 bases and V by 1 base; bases with no gene match: 12. Germline values: CDR1 GTSNPN, CDR2 SVGIG (reference sequence). This CDR3 has 18 residues.

The rearrangement uses TRBV5-4 and TRBJ2-7; tentative D call: TRBD2 (6 bases). V lost 0 bases and J 3 bases, leaving 10 bases between the germline ends. The CDR3 covers 14 residues. Germline lookup yields CDR1 SGHNT and CDR2 YYREEE (reference sequence). This CDR3 is CASSLGWTNYEQYF. As DNA, the CDR3 is TGTGCCAGCAGCTTGGGCTGGACTAACTACGAGCAGTACTTC. The whole variable domain, remainder taken from reference TRBV5-4 and TRBJ2-7, is ETGVTQSPTHLIKTRGQQVTLRCSSQSGHNTVSWYQQALGQGPQFIFQYYREEENGRGNFPPRFSGLQFPNYSSELNVNALELDDSALYLCASSLGWTNYEQYFGPGTRLTVT.

The CDR3 is CASRGPAGPLDTQYF. The CDR3 DNA follows: TGTGCCAGCAGGGGCCCAGCGGGGCCTCTGGATACGCAGTATTTT. The chain carries TRBV2 and TRBJ2-3; 7 bases match TRBD2. This CDR3 region has 15 residues. V was clipped by 6 bases and J by 6 bases; unmatched bases: 12. Per the germline V gene, CDR1 is SNHLY and CDR2 is FYNNEI.

This rearrangement joins TRBV27 to TRBJ1-5; TRBD1 agrees at 7 bases. Germline CDR1 reads MNHEY; CDR2 reads SMNVEV (reference sequence). The ends lost 2 bases at V and 4 bases at J; junction bases unmatched: 2. The CDR3 has 14 residues. CDR3 nucleotide sequence: TGTGCCAGCAGTTTAACACAGGGGAATCAGCCCCAGCATTTT. Its translation is CASSLTQGNQPQHF.

This clone came up a few times. V gene TRBV7-9 combines with J gene TRBJ1-6, with D perhaps matching TRBD1 (6 bases). V lost 1 base and J lost 7, with 14 bases in between. This CDR3 comprises 16 residues. Germline CDR1 SEHNR, CDR2 FQNEAQ (reference sequence). For the CDR3, the DNA is TGTGCCAGCAGCTTAGAGGGGGGATTACCCAATTCACCCCTCCACTTT. Translation: CASSLEGGLPNSPLHF.

The rearrangement uses TRBV7-2 and TRBJ1-2; the D gene is possibly TRBD1 (6 bases). The CDR3 length is 17 residues. Germline V gives CDR1 SGHTA, CDR2 FQGNSA. V shed 1 base and J shed 5 bases, with 20 bases lying between them. The CDR3 sequence: CASSLVCGGGGCYGYTF. DNA of the CDR3: TGTGCCAGCAGCTTAGTCTGTGGGGGCGGGGGCTGTTATGGCTACACCTTC. Complete variable domain (other parts from reference TRBV7-2 and TRBJ1-2): GAGVSQSPSNKVTEKGKDVELRCDPISGHTALYWYRQSLGQGLEFLIYFQGNSAPDKSGLPSDRFSAERTGGSVSTLTIQRTQQEDSAVYLCASSLVCGGGGCYGYTFGSGTRLTVV.

The chain carries TRBV3-1 (or the pseudogene TRBV3-2) and TRBJ2-1, with TRBD2 as a possible D gene (6 bases). Germline V CDR1 and CDR2: LGHDT, YNNKEL (reference sequence). Trimming stripped 6 bases from V and 4 bases from J, with 16 bases between. The CDR3 consists of 15 residues. Here the CDR3 reads CASSLGSSAYNEQFF. The CDR3 bases are TGTGCCAGCAGTCTGGGTTCTAGCGCTTACAATGAGCAGTTCTTC.

The chain carries TRBV27 and TRBJ2-2; D possibly corresponds to TRBD2 (5 bases). Germline V gene data show CDR1 as MNHEY and CDR2 as SMNVEV (reference sequence). The V gene lost 4 bases and the J gene lost 7 bases, with 13 bases spanning the gap. The CDR3 has 14 amino acids. Here the CDR3 DNA reads TGTGCCAGCAGTTCGCTCCGGGAAGGCGGGGAGCTGTTTTTT. It encodes CASSSLREGGELFF.

V is TRBV6-5 and J is TRBJ1-1, with unresolved D. V shed 2 bases and J shed 6 bases, with 13 bases lying between them. Germline V CDR1 and CDR2: MNHEY, SVGAGI. The CDR3 has 14 residues. CDR3 sequence: CASSYGRSWAEAFF. CDR3 nucleotides: TGTGCCAGCAGTTACGGACGATCTTGGGCTGAAGCTTTCTTT.